This passage covers 30 T cell receptor beta chains from one sample sequenced in a study of cytomegalovirus exposure and HLA in healthy donors. PCR was performed using 60 Vbeta and 13 Jbeta primers. Clones were read by immunoSEQ multiplex PCR, and TCRdb kept only the in-frame ones, dropping some. This sample has fewer than 250,000 clones, with 60% to 80% found just once. Sequenced material: PBMCs. These receptors came from a male donor in good health and CMV-seronegative.

The V call is TRBV9, the J call TRBJ2-7; D is uncertain. CDR1 SGDLS and CDR2 YYNGEE come from the germline V gene. There are 14 residues in the CDR3. Trimming removed 4 bases at V and 2 bases at J, with 13 bases between. The CDR3 protein is CASSPRRSTYEQYF. The CDR3 coding sequence is TGTGCCAGCAGCCCTCGGCGGTCGACCTACGAGCAGTACTTC.

This chain links TRBV27 with TRBJ2-7, with D possibly matching TRBD2 (5 bases). The V end lost 3 bases, the J end lost 3 bases, and 6 bases lay between the germline ends. The germline V gene has CDR1 MNHEY and CDR2 SMNVEV (reference sequence). CDR3 length: 12 amino acids. This chain's CDR3 is CASSFEGYEQYF. The CDR3 DNA reads TGTGCCAGCAGTTTTGAGGGCTACGAGCAGTACTTC.

The rearrangement uses TRBV27 and TRBJ2-2; 8 nucleotides agree with TRBD1. The V segment lost 4 bases and the J segment 8 bases; nucleotides outside the gene matches: 3. Germline V gene lookup returns CDR1 MNHEY and CDR2 SMNVEV (reference sequence). This CDR3 region has 13 residues. CDR3 nucleotides: TGTGCCAGCAGTTACGACAGGGGTGGGGAGCTGTTTTTT. It translates to CASSYDRGGELFF.

V gene TRBV27 combines with J gene TRBJ1-1; 8 bases agree with TRBD1. Germline trimming cut 7 bases from V and 7 bases from J; bases unmatched to any gene: 11. CDR1 and CDR2 (germline): MNHEY, SMNVEV (reference sequence). The CDR3 runs to 14 residues. This chain's CDR3 is CASMARDRWYEAFF. Written as DNA, the CDR3 is TGTGCCAGCATGGCCCGGGACAGGTGGTATGAAGCTTTCTTT.

The V gene is TRBV7-8, the J gene TRBJ2-1, with D tentatively TRBD2 (6 bases). CDR3 length: 16 amino acids. Trimming removed 0 bases at V and 12 bases at J, with 21 bases between. Per the germline V gene, CDR1 is SGHVS and CDR2 is FQNEAQ. Written as DNA, the CDR3 is TGTGCCAGCAGCTTAGCTAGGCGGGAAAGATTGGCGGGGCAGTTCTTC. It yields the protein CASSLARRERLAGQFF.

The chain has TRBV5-8 and TRBJ2-3; D remains ambiguous. The CDR3 sequence is 14 residues long. Germline assignment: CDR1 SGHTS and CDR2 YDEGEE. Trimming cost V 0 bases and J 2 bases, with 7 bases left between them. Here the CDR3 DNA reads TGTGCCAGCAGCTTGGGAGGTCTCACAGATACGCAGTATTTT. It yields the protein CASSLGGLTDTQYF.

This clone was observed a single time. This chain connects TRBV6-5 to TRBJ1-4; 9 bases align to TRBD1. This CDR3 region has 15 residues. The germline V gene encodes CDR1 MNHEY and CDR2 SVGAGI. Trimming cost V 2 bases and J 5 bases; bases outside gene matches: 3. As DNA, the CDR3 is TGTGCCAGCAGTTACGCCGACAGGGGGAATGAAAAACTGTTTTTT. This translates into CASSYADRGNEKLFF.

The CDR3 DNA sequence: TGCGCCAGCAGCTTGCGCAGGGTGAGCACAGATACGCAGTATTTT. This translates into CASSLRRVSTDTQYF. The chain combines TRBV5-1 with TRBJ2-3, with D possibly being TRBD1 (5 bases). The CDR3 loop spans 15 amino acids. Trimming pared 1 base from V and 0 bases from J, leaving 9 bases between. Germline loops: CDR1 SGHRS, CDR2 YFSETQ.

This clone was observed a handful of times. The chain is built from TRBV5-1 and TRBJ1-1, with TRBD1 as a possible D gene (6 bases). Germline V gene sequence: CDR1 SGHRS, CDR2 YFSETQ. V gave up 1 base and J gave up 1 base, with 11 bases separating them. The CDR3 consists of 15 residues. This CDR3 reads CASSLTGHTNTEAFF. The CDR3 nucleotides read TGCGCCAGCAGCTTGACGGGACACACGAACACTGAAGCTTTCTTT.

The chain links TRBV28 to TRBJ1-3; 9 bases are a match to TRBD1. V lost 5 bases to trimming and J lost 2 bases; unmatched junction nucleotides: 10. The CDR3 covers 17 residues. Germline CDR1 and CDR2: MDHEN and SYDVKM. CDR3: CASSILIRDRAGNTIYF. In DNA, the CDR3 is TGTGCCAGCAGTATACTAATCCGGGACAGGGCTGGAAACACCATATATTTT. Full variable domain (rest looked up from reference TRBV28 and TRBJ1-3): DVKVTQSSRYLVKRTGEKVFLECVQDMDHENMFWYRQDPGLGLRLIYFSYDVKMKEKGDIPEGYSVSREKKERFSLILESASTNQTSMYLCASSILIRDRAGNTIYFGEGSWLTVV.

V and J are TRBV5-1 and TRBJ1-5; D might be TRBD1 (5 bases). The CDR3 loop spans 15 amino acids. V shed 1 base and J shed 4 bases, with 12 bases lying between them. Germline V gives CDR1 SGHRS, CDR2 YFSETQ. CDR3 protein: CASSLWGETNQPQHF. The DNA for the CDR3 is TGCGCCAGCAGCTTGTGGGGGGAGACAAATCAGCCCCAGCATTTT.

The chain has TRBV7-3 and TRBJ2-1; TRBD2 might be the D (6 bases). V was pared by 1 base and J by 6 bases, with 19 bases between. Germline values: CDR1 SGHTA, CDR2 FQGTGA. This CDR3 contains 17 residues. In DNA form, the CDR3 reads TGTGCCAGCAGCTTAAACCTCGGGTCTAGCGCCTCCAATGAGCAGTTCTTC. Its protein product is CASSLNLGSSASNEQFF.

The count of this clone is one. The J gene is TRBJ2-2, the V gene TRBV29-1; 11 positions match TRBD2. The V gene end was trimmed by 7 bases and the J gene end by 1 base; junction bases not matched to a gene: 8. The CDR3 is 16 residues long. Germline values: CDR1 SQVTM, CDR2 ANQGSEA. The CDR3 spells CSALNGLAGNTGELFF. As DNA, the CDR3 is TGCAGCGCCCTTAACGGACTAGCGGGGAACACCGGGGAGCTGTTTTTT.

This chain connects TRBV5-8 to TRBJ2-4; a weak D match, TRBD1 (6 bases). The ends were cut back, 2 bases at V and 2 bases at J, with 23 bases in the middle. The length of the CDR3 is 19 residues. The germline V gene has CDR1 SGHTS and CDR2 YDEGEE. The CDR3 loop is CASSFVEGTGLSSKNIQYF. CDR3 DNA sequence: TGTGCCAGCAGCTTTGTCGAAGGTACAGGGCTCTCGTCCAAAAACATTCAGTACTTC.

The CDR3 sequence is CASGRGAQETQYF. CDR3 sequence (DNA): TGTGCCAGCGGCAGGGGGGCCCAAGAGACCCAGTACTTC. This chain connects TRBV7-6 to TRBJ2-5; weak D call: TRBD1 (7 bases). The CDR3 is 13 residues long. The germline gives CDR1 SGHVS, CDR2 FNYEAQ. The ends were cut back, 8 bases at V and 1 base at J, with 11 bases in the middle.

The gene calls are TRBV5-6 and TRBJ1-3; D gene uncertain. CDR3 size: 13 residues. Germline V lookup: CDR1 SGHDT, CDR2 YYEEEE. V was pared by 5 bases and J by 0 bases, with 6 bases between. The DNA for the CDR3 is TGTGCCAGCAGACCGGTCTCTGGAAACACCATATATTTT. Translating it yields CASRPVSGNTIYF.

This clone was counted a single time. The chain uses TRBV7-6 and TRBJ1-3; D possibly corresponds to TRBD1 (5 bases). The CDR3 covers 14 residues. Germline lookup yields CDR1 SGHVS and CDR2 FNYEAQ. Trimming removed 5 bases from V and 4 bases from J, with 12 bases in between. This chain's CDR3 is CASSARDSGNTIYF. For the CDR3, the DNA is TGTGCCAGCAGCGCTCGGGACTCAGGAAACACCATATATTTT. Full variable domain (rest looked up from reference TRBV7-6 and TRBJ1-3): GAGVSQSPRYKVTKRGQDVALRCDPISGHVSLYWYRQALGQGPEFLTYFNYEAQQDKSGLPNDRFSAERPEGSISTLTIQRTEQRDSAMYRCASSARDSGNTIYFGEGSWLTVV.

The chain has TRBV11-2 and TRBJ2-7, with a possible D match to TRBD2 (6 bases). V lost 5 bases, J lost 7 bases, and 9 bases lay in between. Germline V gene sequence: CDR1 SGHAT, CDR2 FQNNGV. The CDR3 has 11 amino acids. CDR3 coding DNA: TGTGCCAGCAGCCTCGCGGGGGAGCAGTACTTC. This translates into CASSLAGEQYF.

J is TRBJ2-7 and V is TRBV29-1; TRBD1 matches at 7 bases. The CDR3 covers 15 residues. The J segment lost 2 bases and the V segment lost 0 bases, leaving 7 bases of the junction unmatched. CDR1 is SQVTM and CDR2 is ANQGSEA in the germline V gene. The CDR3 DNA reads as TGCAGCGTTGAAGACTCCGGGACAGAGACCTACGAGCAGTACTTC. Its protein product is CSVEDSGTETYEQYF.

This CDR3 reads CASSLAPLRGYNEQFF. CDR3 sequence (DNA): TGTGCCAGCAGCTTAGCGCCCTTGCGGGGCTACAATGAGCAGTTCTTC. The chain has TRBV7-9 and TRBJ2-1; the D gene is possibly TRBD2 (6 bases). The CDR3 has 16 amino acids. V lost 0 bases and J 3 bases, leaving 12 bases between the germline ends. Per the germline V gene, CDR1 is SEHNR and CDR2 is FQNEAQ (reference sequence). Filled out from reference TRBV7-9 and TRBJ2-1, the complete variable domain reads DTGVSQNPRHKITKRGQNVTFRCDPISEHNRLYWYRQTLGQGPEFLTYFQNEAQLEKSRLLSDRFSAERPKGSFSTLEIQRTEQGDSAMYLCASSLAPLRGYNEQFFGPGTRLTVL.

V usage is TRBV28 and J usage is TRBJ2-2; TRBD2 agrees at 8 bases. This CDR3 contains 15 residues. With V trimmed by 3 bases and J by 6 bases, 6 bases remained unmatched. Germline CDR1 MDHEN, CDR2 SYDVKM. In DNA form, the CDR3 reads TGTGCCAGCAGTTTGGGGTCCGGGGGGGCCGGGGAGCTGTTTTTT. Amino acid sequence: CASSLGSGGAGELFF.

This clone showed up just a few times. The chain is built from TRBV9 and TRBJ2-2, with D perhaps TRBD2 (5 bases). The CDR3 extends over 16 amino acids. CDR1 and CDR2 (germline): SGDLS, YYNGEE. V was cut by 0 bases and J by 4 bases, with 13 bases left in between. CDR3 nucleotide sequence: TGTGCCAGCAGCGTAGTTCCCAGCGGTAGCACCGGGGAGCTGTTTTTT. Translation gives CASSVVPSGSTGELFF.

The V call is TRBV11-3, the J call TRBJ2-5; 9 bases are shared with TRBD1. V lost 4 bases to trimming and J lost 5 bases; unmatched junction nucleotides: 5. CDR3 length equals 14 residues. Germline CDR1 SGHNT, CDR2 YENEEA. The CDR3 sequence is CASSWGQGSETQYF. The DNA for the CDR3 is TGTGCCAGCAGCTGGGGACAGGGCAGCGAGACCCAGTACTTC.

J is TRBJ1-5 and V is TRBV19; D might be TRBD1 (6 bases). Germline CDR1 LNHDA, CDR2 SQIVND (reference sequence). V was pared by 11 bases and J by 0 bases, with 11 bases between. The CDR3 extends over 13 amino acids. The CDR3 protein is CASGHHSNQPQHF. In DNA, the CDR3 is TGTGCCTCGGGACACCATAGCAATCAGCCCCAGCATTTT.

This chain links TRBV14 with TRBJ2-3, with 10 bases fitting TRBD2. CDR1 is SGHDN and CDR2 is FVKESK in the germline V gene. Trimming at V came to 2 bases and at J to 3 bases, leaving 5 bases not matched to a gene. The CDR3 totals 16 residues. The DNA for the CDR3 is TGTGCCAGCAGCCAAAGGCTAGCGGGAGAAACAGATACGCAGTATTTT. Translation gives CASSQRLAGETDTQYF.

The chain couples TRBV5-1 to TRBJ1-2; 9 positions match TRBD1. Germline V gives CDR1 SGHRS, CDR2 YFSETQ. This CDR3 is 13 amino acids long. The V segment lost 2 bases and the J segment 5 bases; nucleotides outside the gene matches: 1. The CDR3 spells CASSFGTGYGYTF. As DNA, the CDR3 is TGCGCCAGCAGCTTCGGGACAGGGTATGGCTACACCTTC.

This clone was detected only once. V is TRBV27 and J is TRBJ1-6, with 11 bases aligning to TRBD1. Germline lookup yields CDR1 MNHEY and CDR2 SMNVEV (reference sequence). CDR3 length equals 17 residues. J lost 7 bases, V lost 5 bases, and 10 bases had no gene match. In DNA, the CDR3 is TGTGCCAGCAGTCTAACCCCGGGGACAGGGGGAAATTCACCCCTCCACTTT. This gives the protein CASSLTPGTGGNSPLHF.

The chain uses TRBV7-8 and TRBJ2-2, with TRBD1 identical over 10 bases. CDR1 is SGHVS, CDR2 FQNEAQ, per germline. V dropped 6 bases and J dropped 7; count of bases not matched to a gene: 11. The CDR3 extends over 16 amino acids. CDR3 residues: CASRRDRGHIGGELFF. The CDR3 region has the DNA TGTGCCAGCAGAAGGGACAGGGGACATATTGGCGGGGAGCTGTTTTTT.

This clone was observed once. This rearrangement joins TRBV7-6 to TRBJ1-5; maybe TRBD1 (5 bases). Germline V gene lookup returns CDR1 SGHVS and CDR2 FNYEAQ. The CDR3 covers 16 residues. V was pared by 1 base and J by 2 bases, with 12 bases between. The CDR3 DNA is TGTGCCAGCAGCTTAGGCGGGGCTGGGGGCAATCAGCCCCAGCATTTT. It yields the protein CASSLGGAGGNQPQHF.

This sequence joins TRBV6-7 and TRBJ2-7; perhaps TRBD1 as D (6 bases). TRBV6-7 qualifies as an ORF whose function is uncertain. The CDR3 contains 14 residues. V was pared by 5 bases and J by 3 bases, with 14 bases between. CDR3 nucleotide sequence: TGTGCCAGCAGTCGGGCAGGGGTCTGCTACGAGCAGTACTTC. Its protein is CASSRAGVCYEQYF.